The 28 T cell receptor beta chains listed next were all sequenced from one sample in a study of T cells after yellow fever vaccination. TCRdb processed the 5' RACE reads anew with MiXCR; each CDR3 protein has one entry. This repertoire shows around 310,000 distinct CDR3 sequences, 3% to 4.5% found once; its top ten account for around 24%. Source: PBMCs, taken 5 days after the yellow fever booster vaccination. The receptor source for this set is a man between 18 and 29 years old who received the YFV17D yellow fever vaccine.

This clonotype turned up a few times. The chain joins TRBV20-1 to TRBJ1-2, with D unclear. Trimming pared 4 bases from V and 8 bases from J, leaving 11 bases between. CDR1 and CDR2 (germline): DFQATT, SNEGSKA (reference sequence). The CDR3 contains 11 residues. The CDR3 DNA sequence: TGCAGTGCTACGAAAGGAAGCGGCTACACCTTC. It codes for CSATKGSGYTF.

This clonotype was detected many times. The chain links TRBV5-1 to TRBJ2-3; D perhaps matches TRBD2 (5 bases). The CDR3 loop spans 12 amino acids. The germline gives CDR1 SGHRS, CDR2 YFSETQ. Trimming left V 2 bases short and J 10 bases short, with 11 bases between. CDR3 sequence (DNA): TGCGCCAGCAGCTTTGGTAGCGCGGCGCAGTATTTT. It yields the protein CASSFGSAAQYF.

Ten or more counts support this clonotype. The V gene is TRBV13, the J gene TRBJ1-2; D perhaps matches TRBD1 (5 bases). Trimming shortened V by 11 bases and J by 5 bases, and 15 bases separated the two germline ends. This CDR3 is 12 amino acids long. CDR1 is PRHDT, CDR2 FYEKMQ, per germline (reference sequence). CDR3 in amino acids: CASLVGEYGYTF. The CDR3 DNA is TGTGCCTCCCTGGTAGGGGAATATGGCTACACCTTC.

This clonotype occurred many times. The V gene is TRBV5-1, the J gene TRBJ1-1, with TRBD1 matching over 10 bases. The CDR3 extends over 14 amino acids. J was trimmed by 3 bases and V by 2 bases; bases with no gene match: 1. Per the germline V gene, CDR1 is SGHRS and CDR2 is YFSETQ. The CDR3 nucleotides read TGCGCCAGCAGCTTAGACAGGGGGCACACTGAAGCTTTCTTT. As protein: CASSLDRGHTEAFF.

The chain links TRBV4-3 to TRBJ1-2, with D tentatively TRBD1 (5 bases). This CDR3 region has 15 residues. The germline V gene encodes CDR1 LGHNA and CDR2 YSLEER. V dropped 0 bases and J dropped 4 bases, with 12 bases sitting between them. The CDR3 here is CASSQDGRAIYGYTF. CDR3 sequence (DNA): TGCGCCAGCAGCCAAGACGGCAGGGCTATCTATGGCTACACCTTC.

This clonotype was seen a few times. The chain carries TRBV6-5 and TRBJ2-1; 8 nucleotides match TRBD1. J lost 0 bases, V lost 7 bases, and 8 bases had no gene match. Germline CDR1 MNHEY, CDR2 SVGAGI. This CDR3 comprises 16 residues. The CDR3 protein is CASIQNGQGSYNEQFF. DNA of the CDR3: TGTGCCAGCATCCAGAACGGACAGGGCTCCTACAATGAGCAGTTCTTC.

The V gene is TRBV7-2, the J gene TRBJ1-5; D remains ambiguous. CDR1 is SGHTA and CDR2 is FQGNSA in the germline V gene. CDR3 size: 13 residues. Deletions cut 1 base from V and 5 bases from J, with 6 bases between. CDR3 DNA: TGTGCCAGCAGCTTAGTTAGTTATCAGCCCCAGCATTTT. Its protein is CASSLVSYQPQHF.

In its sample, this clonotype was seen a few times. J is TRBJ2-2 and V is TRBV20-1, with 9 bases fitting TRBD1. V dropped 0 bases and J dropped 7; count of bases not matched to a gene: 9. Germline loops: CDR1 DFQATT, CDR2 SNEGSKA (reference sequence). The CDR3 consists of 16 residues. CDR3 DNA sequence: TGCAGTGCTAGAGATCCCGGACAGGGGCAAGGCGGGGAGCTGTTTTTT. It specifies CSARDPGQGQGGELFF.

This clonotype was picked up a small number of times. CDR3 DNA: TGTGCCAGCAGCTTGGGGGGGCAGAACACCGGGGAGCTGTTTTTT. Residues: CASSLGGQNTGELFF. This chain links TRBV5-4 with TRBJ2-2; the D gene is possibly TRBD1 (6 bases). Germline CDR1 reads SGHNT; CDR2 reads YYREEE (reference sequence). Trimming removed 0 bases at V and 1 base at J, with 7 bases between. This CDR3 has 15 amino acids.

This clonotype has a handful of counts. The chain links TRBV19 to TRBJ1-2; no clear D gene. V was pared by 8 bases and J by 4 bases, with 14 bases between. Germline CDR1 LNHDA, CDR2 SQIVND (reference sequence). There are 13 residues in the CDR3. Here the CDR3 reads CASCDLTLYGYTF. The CDR3 nucleotides read TGTGCCAGTTGTGACCTAACCCTCTATGGCTACACCTTC.

This clonotype was detected a few times. The chain joins TRBV18 to TRBJ1-1; D is unresolved. The CDR3 consists of 20 residues. Looked up from germline, CDR1 is KGHSH and CDR2 is LQKENI. The ends were cut back, 5 bases at V and 0 bases at J, with 28 bases in the middle. CDR3 in amino acids: CASSSSFPDTMANLNTEAFF. CDR3 DNA sequence: TGTGCCAGCTCATCATCCTTCCCGGATACTATGGCCAATCTGAACACTGAAGCTTTCTTT.

This clonotype was seen more than once but under ten times. V gene TRBV5-1 combines with J gene TRBJ1-3; 8 nucleotides match TRBD1. The CDR3 contains 16 residues. J was trimmed by 0 bases and V by 4 bases; bases with no gene match: 6. CDR1 is SGHRS, CDR2 YFSETQ, per germline. Here the CDR3 DNA reads TGCGCCAGCAGCAGGGACAGGCTGAGCTCTGGAAACACCATATATTTT. Its translation: CASSRDRLSSGNTIYF.

This chain links TRBV4-3 with TRBJ1-6; 7 bases align to TRBD1. The germline V gene has CDR1 LGHNA and CDR2 YSLEER. V lost 1 base and J lost 6; bases outside the gene matches: 9. The CDR3 runs to 17 residues. The CDR3 loop is CASSQAPTGWGNSPLHF. The CDR3 nucleotides are TGCGCCAGCAGCCAAGCACCGACAGGGTGGGGTAATTCACCCCTCCACTTT.

The sample holds a few counts of this clonotype. The chain is built from TRBV20-1 and TRBJ2-7, with 9 bases that match TRBD1. The CDR3 is made up of 14 amino acids. From germline, CDR1 is DFQATT and CDR2 SNEGSKA (reference sequence). V shed 3 bases, J shed 5 bases, and the junction held 8 bases outside the gene matches. The CDR3, as DNA: TGCAGTGCTAGTACCGGGACAGGGTTCCACGAGCAGTACTTC. Its protein is CSASTGTGFHEQYF.

This chain links TRBV4-1 with TRBJ2-4; D gene unclear. V lost 1 base to trimming and J lost 1 base, with 14 bases between them. The CDR3 consists of 17 residues. Germline V gives CDR1 MGHRA, CDR2 YSYEKL. CDR3: CASSQVIGAQAKNIQYF. The CDR3 region has the DNA TGCGCCAGCAGCCAAGTCATTGGTGCTCAGGCCAAAAACATTCAGTACTTC.

This clonotype showed up just a few times. The gene calls are TRBV6-2 or TRBV6-3 and TRBJ2-2, with D unclear. CDR1 MNHEY and CDR2 SVGEGT come from the germline V gene. V lost 7 bases and J lost 1, with 7 bases in between. CDR3 length: 13 amino acids. CDR3 bases: TGTGCCAGCATAGGCCTGAACACCGGGGAGCTGTTTTTT. This sequence encodes CASIGLNTGELFF.

The chain recombines TRBV28 with TRBJ1-1; the D is unclear. CDR3 length: 15 amino acids. Trimming shortened V by 3 bases and J by 1 base, and 12 bases separated the two germline ends. The germline V gene encodes CDR1 MDHEN and CDR2 SYDVKM. The CDR3 loop reads CASSLATAGNTEAFF. The CDR3 DNA sequence: TGTGCCAGCAGTTTGGCCACGGCAGGGAACACTGAAGCTTTCTTT.

This clonotype has just a few counts. The chain carries TRBV19 and TRBJ2-7; perhaps TRBD1 as D (5 bases). The CDR3 loop spans 13 amino acids. The germline V gene encodes CDR1 LNHDA and CDR2 SQIVND (reference sequence). Trimming left V 3 bases short and J 3 bases short, with 9 bases between. For the CDR3, the DNA is TGTGCCAGTAGTATCGACAGATACTACGAGCAGTACTTC. It encodes CASSIDRYYEQYF.

This clonotype has just a few counts. This rearrangement joins TRBV6-5 to TRBJ2-5; the match to TRBD1 covers 10 bases. Trimming removed 0 bases from V and 3 bases from J; junction bases left unmatched: 13. This CDR3 spans 19 amino acids. Per germline, CDR1 MNHEY and CDR2 SVGAGI. CDR3 sequence reads: CASSYSGTGVWGDEETQYF. The CDR3 bases are TGTGCCAGCAGTTACTCCGGGACAGGGGTTTGGGGGGATGAAGAGACCCAGTACTTC.

This clonotype appeared a few times. The chain is built from TRBV27 and TRBJ1-5; unclear D gene. Trimming removed 3 bases from V and 2 bases from J, with 11 bases in between. The CDR3 runs 15 residues. Germline-derived CDR1 and CDR2 are MNHEY and SMNVEV (reference sequence). CDR3 DNA: TGTGCCAGCAGTTTTGCGGGTTGGGGCAATCAGCCCCAGCATTTT. It translates to CASSFAGWGNQPQHF.

The V and J genes are TRBV7-6 and TRBJ2-3, with D perhaps TRBD2 (6 bases). This CDR3 is 13 amino acids long. Germline loops: CDR1 SGHVS, CDR2 FNYEAQ. Trimming left V 5 bases short and J 4 bases short, with 10 bases between. The CDR3 protein is CASSPTRADTQYF. DNA for the CDR3: TGTGCCAGCAGCCCGACTAGAGCAGATACGCAGTATTTT.

This clonotype appeared once. The chain recombines TRBV7-9 with TRBJ2-4; D might be TRBD1 (6 bases). CDR3 size: 16 residues. Germline V lookup: CDR1 SEHNR, CDR2 FQNEAQ (reference sequence). Trimming shortened V by 5 bases and J by 8 bases, and 22 bases separated the two germline ends. This CDR3 reads CASSPGEPSMMDIQYF. The DNA of the CDR3 is TGTGCCAGCAGCCCAGGGGAACCATCTATGATGGACATTCAGTACTTC.

The chain uses TRBV7-2 and TRBJ1-4; D is ambiguous. This CDR3 is 14 amino acids long. Germline V gene sequence: CDR1 SGHTA, CDR2 FQGNSA. The V end was cut by 1 base, the J end by 3 bases, with 6 bases between. CDR3 region: CASSLVGSNEKLFF. DNA of the CDR3: TGTGCCAGCAGCTTAGTGGGTTCTAATGAAAAACTGTTTTTT.

This clonotype has at least ten counts. The chain combines TRBV7-2 with TRBJ2-1; D is undetermined. V gave up 3 bases and J gave up 10 bases, with 10 bases separating them. The CDR3 runs to 12 residues. Germline CDR1 reads SGHTA; CDR2 reads FQGNSA. The CDR3 sequence: CASSFGFREQFF. The DNA of the CDR3 is TGTGCCAGCAGCTTCGGTTTTCGAGAGCAGTTCTTC.

This clonotype was seen more than once but under ten times. The chain links TRBV3-1 to TRBJ1-4; no clear D gene. The CDR3 totals 13 residues. Germline CDR1 LGHDT, CDR2 YNNKEL (reference sequence). The ends were cut back, 1 base at V and 8 bases at J, with 8 bases in the middle. CDR3 bases: TGTGCCAGCAGCCAAGGTCTCCAGGAAAAACTGTTTTTT. This codes for CASSQGLQEKLFF.

This clonotype occurred many times. The chain links TRBV7-2 to TRBJ2-7; D gene ambiguous. Germline V gives CDR1 SGHTA, CDR2 FQGNSA. The CDR3 contains 15 residues. Trimming removed 2 bases at V and 3 bases at J, with 14 bases between. In DNA form, the CDR3 reads TGTGCCAGCAGCTTAATGAGCTTCTCTAGCTACGAGCAGTACTTC. It codes for CASSLMSFSSYEQYF.

This clonotype was seen at least ten times. V gene TRBV28 combines with J gene TRBJ2-6; D is unresolved. Germline V gene data show CDR1 as MDHEN and CDR2 as SYDVKM. The CDR3 runs 17 residues. V shed 6 bases and J shed 0 bases, with 15 bases lying between them. The CDR3 reads CASRETDGSSGANVLTF. The DNA for the CDR3 is TGTGCCAGCAGGGAGACGGACGGAAGCTCTGGGGCCAACGTCCTGACTTTC.

This clonotype appeared a few times. J is TRBJ1-6 and V is TRBV11-2, with 9 nucleotides matching TRBD1. Germline values: CDR1 SGHAT, CDR2 FQNNGV. The CDR3 is 15 residues long. V shed 4 bases and J 10 bases; nucleotides not matched to a gene: 8. CDR3 DNA sequence: TGTGCCAGCAGCTCCTTAGACAGGGGGTGGTCACCCCTCCACTTT. As protein: CASSSLDRGWSPLHF. Based on the CDR3 plus reference TRBV11-2 and TRBJ1-6, the full variable domain is EAGVAQSPRYKIIEKRQSVAFWCNPISGHATLYWYQQILGQGPKLLIQFQNNGVVDDSQLPKDRFSAERLKGVDSTLKIQPAKLEDSAVYLCASSSLDRGWSPLHFGNGTRLTVT.